This passage covers 24 T cell receptor beta chains from one sample sequenced in a study of blood T cell repertoires in COVID-19. Repertoires were generated with immunoSEQ multiplex PCR, while TCRdb's copy carries only in-frame clones and drops some. The top ten clones hold approximately 3% of a sample with a few hundred thousand clones, more than 70% of them seen once. Sequencing was carried out using peripheral blood. The receptors were sampled from a woman in her 30s with COVID-19, enrolled during active disease.

The chain employs TRBV6-4 and TRBJ2-1; a weak D match, TRBD2 (7 bases). The CDR3 sequence is 16 residues long. V was clipped by 3 bases and J by 3 bases, with 15 bases between them. The germline V gene encodes CDR1 MRHNA and CDR2 SNTAGT. CDR3 sequence (DNA): TGTGCCAGCAGTGAAAAGGGGGAGGGAGGCTACAATGAGCAGTTCTTC. It yields the protein CASSEKGEGGYNEQFF.

This sequence joins TRBV18 and TRBJ1-6, with no clear D. V was shortened by 0 bases and J by 3 bases, with 12 bases between the two germline ends. This CDR3 region has 17 residues. The germline CDR1 and CDR2 sequences are KGHSH and LQKENI. CDR3 in amino acids: CASSPPPYSYYNSPLHF. The CDR3 DNA sequence: TGTGCCAGCTCACCACCGCCGTACAGTTACTATAATTCACCCCTCCACTTT.

The chain links TRBV24-1 to TRBJ2-1; 7 bases map to TRBD2. CDR3 size: 15 residues. Losses at the gene ends were 2 bases for V and 12 bases for J; bases not matched to a gene: 12. The V gene's germline CDR1 is KGHDR and CDR2 SFDVKD. The CDR3: CATSDSGLPQGGQFF. The CDR3 bases are TGTGCCACCAGTGATTCGGGACTACCCCAGGGTGGGCAGTTCTTC.

This rearrangement joins TRBV7-2 to TRBJ1-3, with TRBD1 identical over 7 bases. The CDR3 consists of 16 residues. V shed 0 bases, J shed 3 bases, and the junction held 5 bases outside the gene matches. CDR1 is SGHTA, CDR2 FQGNSA, per germline. The CDR3, as DNA: TGTGCCAGCAGCTTAGCACTCGGGACAGTTGGAAACACCATATATTTT. Protein product: CASSLALGTVGNTIYF. Full variable domain (remainder filled in from reference TRBV7-2 and TRBJ1-3): GAGVSQSPSNKVTEKGKDVELRCDPISGHTALYWYRQSLGQGLEFLIYFQGNSAPDKSGLPSDRFSAERTGGSVSTLTIQRTQQEDSAVYLCASSLALGTVGNTIYFGEGSWLTVV.

This clone has only a few counts. The chain couples TRBV4-2 to TRBJ2-3; 7 positions match TRBD2. CDR3 length: 17 residues. Germline V gives CDR1 LGHNA, CDR2 YNFKEQ. V shed 4 bases and J 0 bases; nucleotides not matched to a gene: 10. The CDR3 spells CASSRGAGRSSTDTQYF. For the CDR3, the DNA is TGTGCCAGCAGCCGGGGAGCGGGGAGGAGTAGCACAGATACGCAGTATTTT.

This clone showed up just once. J is TRBJ1-1 and V is TRBV5-4, with D perhaps matching TRBD1 (5 bases). V was shortened by 5 bases and J by 6 bases, with 20 bases between the two germline ends. From germline, CDR1 is SGHNT and CDR2 YYREEE (reference sequence). There are 15 residues in the CDR3. This CDR3 reads CASRRVGAGIPEAFF. CDR3 nucleotides: TGTGCCAGCAGACGGGTTGGGGCAGGGATACCTGAAGCTTTCTTT.

The chain uses TRBV15 and TRBJ2-3, with 7 bases aligning to TRBD2. Per the germline V gene, CDR1 is LNHNV and CDR2 is YYDKDF (reference sequence). This CDR3 is built from 14 residues. V shed 0 bases and J 7 bases; nucleotides not matched to a gene: 4. In DNA, the CDR3 is TGTGCCACCAGCAGAGATACTAGCGCTAATACGCAGTATTTT. Its translation: CATSRDTSANTQYF.

The gene calls are TRBV28 and TRBJ2-7; D is perhaps TRBD1 (9 bases). Trimming pared 4 bases from V and 7 bases from J, leaving 29 bases between. The CDR3 totals 18 residues. Germline V CDR1 and CDR2: MDHEN, SYDVKM. Written as DNA, the CDR3 is TGTGCCAGCAGTTACTACGCCCGGGACAGGGAACCGGGGGGGGAGCAGTACGTC. The encoded protein is CASSYYARDREPGGEQYV.

The gene calls are TRBV11-2 and TRBJ1-2; D is unclear. V gave up 4 bases and J gave up 3 bases, with 9 bases separating them. This CDR3 spans 13 amino acids. Per the germline V gene, CDR1 is SGHAT and CDR2 is FQNNGV. The CDR3: CASSSRGDYGYTF. CDR3 nucleotide sequence: TGTGCCAGCAGCTCCCGGGGAGACTATGGCTACACCTTC.

This chain joins TRBV4-1 and TRBJ2-1; 9 bases are shared with TRBD2. Per germline, CDR1 MGHRA and CDR2 YSYEKL. V was pared by 4 bases and J by 4 bases, with 11 bases of the junction left unmatched. The CDR3 consists of 17 residues. The CDR3 is CASSLPGGGGAYNEQFF. For the CDR3, the DNA is TGCGCCAGCAGCCTCCCCGGGGGCGGGGGGGCTTACAATGAGCAGTTCTTC.

The rearrangement joins TRBV5-1 to TRBJ2-6; 10 bases align to TRBD1. CDR1 SGHRS and CDR2 YFSETQ come from the germline V gene. The V and J ends lost 5 bases and 0 bases, in that order; junction bases with no gene match: 8. The CDR3 is 18 amino acids. CDR3 sequence: CASSQTGQGFSGANVLTF. The CDR3 coding sequence is TGCGCCAGCAGTCAGACGGGACAGGGGTTCTCTGGGGCCAACGTCCTGACTTTC.

V is TRBV11-3 and J is TRBJ2-2; no reliable D call. V dropped 5 bases and J dropped 1 base, with 11 bases sitting between them. This CDR3 contains 15 residues. Germline V gene data show CDR1 as SGHNT and CDR2 as YENEEA. The chain's CDR3 is CASSPQRQNTGELFF. The CDR3 DNA follows: TGTGCCAGCAGCCCTCAGAGACAGAACACCGGGGAGCTGTTTTTT. Using reference TRBV11-3 and TRBJ2-2 for the parts outside the CDR3, the full variable domain is EAGVVQSPRYKIIEKKQPVAFWCNPISGHNTLYWYLQNLGQGPELLIRYENEEAVDDSQLPKDRFSAERLKGVDSTLKIQPAELGDSAVYLCASSPQRQNTGELFFGEGSRLTVL.

The V and J genes are TRBV5-4 and TRBJ2-1, with D perhaps TRBD1 (6 bases). Trimming took off 4 bases at V and 1 base at J, with 15 bases between the two ends. The CDR3 runs 16 residues. Germline V CDR1 and CDR2: SGHNT, YYREEE (reference sequence). The CDR3 spells CASSHLYRESYNEQFF. The CDR3 DNA reads TGTGCCAGCAGCCATCTTTACAGGGAGTCCTACAATGAGCAGTTCTTC.

This chain links TRBV7-9 with TRBJ1-5, with no clear D. The CDR3 is 13 residues long. CDR1 and CDR2 (germline): SEHNR, FQNEAQ (reference sequence). V dropped 4 bases and J dropped 0 bases, with 4 bases sitting between them. This CDR3 reads CASSSTSNQPQHF. CDR3 nucleotide sequence: TGTGCCAGCAGCTCTACTAGCAATCAGCCCCAGCATTTT.

V and J are TRBV5-5 and TRBJ2-7, with TRBD2 matching 14 bases. After removal of 4 bases from V and 8 bases from J, the junction contained 11 bases not matched to a gene. This CDR3 is 16 amino acids long. Germline values: CDR1 SGHKS, CDR2 YYEKEE (reference sequence). The CDR3 DNA sequence: TGTGCCAGCAGCCGAGGAACCGGGACTAGCGGGGGAAAGCAGTACGTC. It translates to CASSRGTGTSGGKQYV.

The rearrangement links TRBV27 to TRBJ1-1; no definite D call. The CDR3 is 13 amino acids. V lost 2 bases to trimming and J lost 0 bases, with 4 bases between them. Germline V gives CDR1 MNHEY, CDR2 SMNVEV (reference sequence). DNA for the CDR3: TGTGCCAGCAGTTTAATAGTGAACACTGAAGCTTTCTTT. Translation: CASSLIVNTEAFF.

The chain uses TRBV27 and TRBJ2-3; 9 bases map to TRBD2. The CDR3 has 16 amino acids. Germline loops: CDR1 MNHEY, CDR2 SMNVEV (reference sequence). Germline trimming cut 3 bases from V and 7 bases from J; bases unmatched to any gene: 11. For the CDR3, the DNA is TGTGCCAGCAGTTTTTTACAAGCGGGGGGACCCCATACGCAGTATTTT. Its protein is CASSFLQAGGPHTQYF.

Regarding this clone: The same CDR3 is also encoded by other DNA sequences in this sample. The chain joins TRBV27 to TRBJ2-5; D not resolved. This CDR3 has 11 amino acids. Trimming took off 2 bases at V and 4 bases at J, with 2 bases between the two ends. Germline CDR1 reads MNHEY; CDR2 reads SMNVEV (reference sequence). CDR3 protein: CASSLRETQYF. The CDR3 nucleotides are TGTGCCAGCAGTTTACGAGAGACCCAGTACTTC.

V usage is TRBV5-4 and J usage is TRBJ2-7; 7 bases are a match to TRBD1. The germline gives CDR1 SGHNT, CDR2 YYREEE (reference sequence). Unmatched junction bases numbered 7, after V lost 3 bases and J lost 7 bases. CDR3 length: 13 amino acids. DNA of the CDR3: TGTGCCAGCAGCTCTGACAGGGTTAAGGAGCAGTACGTC. Residues: CASSSDRVKEQYV.

The chain carries TRBV9 and TRBJ2-1; 9 bases are shared with TRBD2. V lost 3 bases, J lost 13 bases, and 11 bases stayed unmatched. The CDR3 contains 14 residues. CDR1 SGDLS and CDR2 YYNGEE come from the germline V gene. The CDR3 DNA is TGTGCCAGCAGCGCTTCCGGGCGGGAGGGGACTCAGTTCTTC. It specifies CASSASGREGTQFF.

This chain joins TRBV4-3 and TRBJ2-6; 7 nucleotides align to TRBD2. Per germline, CDR1 LGHNA and CDR2 YSLEER. V was pared by 0 bases and J by 2 bases, with 7 bases of the junction left unmatched. The CDR3 is made up of 18 amino acids. The CDR3 sequence: CASSQDRREATGANVLTF. In DNA form, the CDR3 reads TGCGCCAGCAGCCAAGATCGTCGGGAGGCGACTGGGGCCAACGTCCTGACTTTC.

This chain uses TRBV7-2 with TRBJ1-5, with D unresolved. With 1 base removed from V and 2 bases from J, the gap between germline ends came to 18 bases. The CDR3 length is 18 residues. In germline, CDR1 is SGHTA, CDR2 FQGNSA. The CDR3 sequence: CASSLGPGRGLGNQPQHF. The CDR3 DNA follows: TGTGCCAGCAGCTTAGGCCCCGGGAGAGGTTTGGGCAATCAGCCCCAGCATTTT.

The gene calls are TRBV11-3 and TRBJ2-4; tentatively, D is TRBD1 (6 bases). CDR3 size: 14 residues. Looked up from germline, CDR1 is SGHNT and CDR2 is YENEEA. V lost 4 bases, J lost 6 bases, and 13 bases lay in between. As DNA, the CDR3 is TGTGCCAGCAGCTCGACGGGCAGGGGAAACATTCAGTACTTC. This translates into CASSSTGRGNIQYF.

This sequence joins TRBV5-1 and TRBJ2-2; D is unclear. Germline V gene data show CDR1 as SGHRS and CDR2 as YFSETQ. The CDR3 spans 15 residues. Trimming stripped 4 bases from V and 0 bases from J, with 10 bases between. The CDR3 nucleotides read TGCGCCAGCAGCCCAAGACATACGAACACCGGGGAGCTGTTTTTT. The encoded protein is CASSPRHTNTGELFF.